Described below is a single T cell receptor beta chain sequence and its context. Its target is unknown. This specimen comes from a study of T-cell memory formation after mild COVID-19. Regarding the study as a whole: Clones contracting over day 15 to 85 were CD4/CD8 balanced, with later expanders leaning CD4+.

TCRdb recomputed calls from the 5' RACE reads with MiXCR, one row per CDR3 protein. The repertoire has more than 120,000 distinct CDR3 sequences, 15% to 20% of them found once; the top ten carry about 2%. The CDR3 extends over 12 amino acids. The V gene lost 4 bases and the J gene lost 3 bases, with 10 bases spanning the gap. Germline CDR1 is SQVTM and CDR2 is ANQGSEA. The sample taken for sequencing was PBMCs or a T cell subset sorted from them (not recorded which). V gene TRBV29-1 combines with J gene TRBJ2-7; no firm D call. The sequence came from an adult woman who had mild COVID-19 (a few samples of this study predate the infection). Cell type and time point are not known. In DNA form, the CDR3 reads TGCAGCGTTGGGACCGCGAACTACGAGCAGTACTTC. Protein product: CSVGTANYEQYF.